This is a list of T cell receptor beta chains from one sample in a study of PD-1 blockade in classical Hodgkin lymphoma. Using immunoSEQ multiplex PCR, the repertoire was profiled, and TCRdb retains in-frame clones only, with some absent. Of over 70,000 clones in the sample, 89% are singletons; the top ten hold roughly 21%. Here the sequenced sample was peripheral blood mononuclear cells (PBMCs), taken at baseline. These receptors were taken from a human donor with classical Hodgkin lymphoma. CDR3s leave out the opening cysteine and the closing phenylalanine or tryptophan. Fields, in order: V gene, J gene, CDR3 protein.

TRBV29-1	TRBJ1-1	SGTRTKSLNTEAF
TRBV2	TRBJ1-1	ASRRSNTEAF
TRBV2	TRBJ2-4	ASKTRQGQNIQY
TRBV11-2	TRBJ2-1	ASSIISPGRGYEGEQF
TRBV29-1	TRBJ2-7	SVVPPGLYEQY
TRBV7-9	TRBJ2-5	ASSLDLKTQY
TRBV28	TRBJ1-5	ASSRGAGTFNQPQH
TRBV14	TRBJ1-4	ASGGNEKLF
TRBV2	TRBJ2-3	ASSGGGRGRTDTQY
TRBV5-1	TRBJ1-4	ASSLFARTGAEKLF
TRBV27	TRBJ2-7	ASSIGHFYEQY
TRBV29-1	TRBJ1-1	SVTGMNTEAF
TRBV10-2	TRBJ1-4	ASSDTGGNEKLF
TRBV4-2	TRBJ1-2	ASSFRDSCNYGYT
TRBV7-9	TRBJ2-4	ASSSGQVLAKNIQY
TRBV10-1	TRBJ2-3	ASSEPADTQY
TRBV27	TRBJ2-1	ASSLLTLGNNEQF
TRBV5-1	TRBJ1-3	ASSLGQSSGNTIY
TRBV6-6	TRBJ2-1	ASFREMYNEQF
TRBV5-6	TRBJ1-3	ASSLIAASGNTIY
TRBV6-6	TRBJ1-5	ASSYSGFVSNQPQH
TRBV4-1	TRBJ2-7	ASSQTSSRYEQY
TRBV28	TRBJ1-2	ASSLEPSGGSYT
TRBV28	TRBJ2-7	ASSLSVGRVNEQY
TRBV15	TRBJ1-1	ATSRTFNTEAF
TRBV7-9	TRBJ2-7	ASSPSGPEGYEQY
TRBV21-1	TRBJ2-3	ASSKRGRTSSPTDTQY
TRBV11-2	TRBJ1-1	ASSLWDGNTEAF
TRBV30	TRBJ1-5	AWSVGRNQPQH
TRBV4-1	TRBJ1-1	ASSQPDPQNTEAF
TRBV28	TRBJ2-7	ASSPDRGWNEQY
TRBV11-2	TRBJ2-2	ASSLRGKGYTGELF
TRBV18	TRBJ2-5	ASSPGFLREKETQY
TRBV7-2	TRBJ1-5	ASSLDLTGPVH
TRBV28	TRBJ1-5	ASSSPGRNNQPQH
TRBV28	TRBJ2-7	ASSFRKIGGEQY
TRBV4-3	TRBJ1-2	ASSQDTRSDLYGYT
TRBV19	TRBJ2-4	ASRLGGINIQY
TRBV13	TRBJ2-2	ASSLITGGDWSTGELF
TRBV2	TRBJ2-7	ASTGTDTYEQY
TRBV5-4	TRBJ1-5	ASSPGGTGSNQPQH
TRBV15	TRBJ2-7	ATSRDREVSEQY
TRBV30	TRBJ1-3	AWSVPYSGNTIY
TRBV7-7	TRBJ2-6	ASTPHKGLASGANVLT
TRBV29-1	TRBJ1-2	SAGERDYGYT
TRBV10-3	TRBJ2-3	AISDRASGRSTDTQY